A selection of T cell receptor beta chains follows, all from one sample in a study of blood T cell repertoires in COVID-19. Clones were sequenced by immunoSEQ multiplex PCR, and TCRdb holds only the in-frame ones, with some missing. The data hold approximately 65,000 clones, with about 90% observed a single time. The sample taken for sequencing was peripheral blood. The receptors come from a man aged 45-60 years with COVID-19, enrolled during active disease. CDR3s include the opening cysteine and the closing phenylalanine or tryptophan. Fields, in order: J gene, D gene, V gene, clone size, CDR3 protein, CDR3 DNA. The D gene is left open where the match is weak. Where a row states a size, it is once, few, many or the class of an expanded clone; other rows omit it.

j_call: TRBJ2-1
d_call: TRBD1
v_call: TRBV5-1
clone_size: .
cdr3_aa: CASSFGQGYNEQFF
cdr3_nt: TGCGCCAGCAGCTTCGGACAGGGGTACAATGAGCAGTTCTTC

j_call: TRBJ2-1
d_call: .
v_call: TRBV14
clone_size: .
cdr3_aa: CASSKTGPNEQFF
cdr3_nt: TGTGCCAGCAGCAAAACAGGGCCCAATGAGCAGTTCTTC

j_call: TRBJ1-3
d_call: TRBD1
v_call: TRBV19
clone_size: .
cdr3_aa: CASSRDRSPGNTIYF
cdr3_nt: TGTGCCAGTAGTCGGGACAGATCTCCTGGAAACACCATATATTTT

j_call: TRBJ2-2
d_call: TRBD1
v_call: TRBV19
clone_size: .
cdr3_aa: CASSSRQGANTGELFF
cdr3_nt: TGTGCCAGTAGTAGTCGACAGGGGGCGAACACCGGGGAGCTGTTTTTT

j_call: TRBJ2-1
d_call: .
v_call: TRBV20-1
clone_size: .
cdr3_aa: CSASSPAGGYNEQFF
cdr3_nt: TGCAGTGCTAGTAGCCCAGCGGGTGGATACAATGAGCAGTTCTTC

j_call: TRBJ2-7
d_call: TRBD1
v_call: TRBV11-1
clone_size: .
cdr3_aa: CASSLRTGGNEQYF
cdr3_nt: TGTGCCAGCAGCCTAAGGACAGGGGGCAACGAGCAGTACTTC

j_call: TRBJ1-5
d_call: TRBD1
v_call: TRBV27
clone_size: .
cdr3_aa: CASTRTGAGQPQHF
cdr3_nt: TGTGCCAGCACCAGGACAGGGGCGGGTCAGCCCCAGCATTTT

j_call: TRBJ2-5
d_call: .
v_call: TRBV7-3
clone_size: .
cdr3_aa: CASSPGSGETQYF
cdr3_nt: TGTGCCAGCAGCCCCGGGTCCGGTGAGACCCAGTACTTC

j_call: TRBJ2-7
d_call: TRBD2
v_call: TRBV7-2
clone_size: .
cdr3_aa: CASSSTSGSGSVYEQYF
cdr3_nt: TGTGCCAGCAGCTCTACATCGGGGAGCGGGAGTGTCTACGAGCAGTACTTC

j_call: TRBJ2-3
d_call: .
v_call: TRBV7-8
clone_size: .
cdr3_aa: CASSPTRQVADTQYF
cdr3_nt: TGTGCCAGCAGCCCGACAAGGCAGGTTGCAGATACGCAGTATTTT

j_call: TRBJ1-2
d_call: .
v_call: TRBV29-1
clone_size: .
cdr3_aa: CVIGAAPNYGYTF
cdr3_nt: TGTGTGATAGGGGCAGCCCCTAACTATGGCTACACCTTC

j_call: TRBJ2-3
d_call: TRBD2
v_call: TRBV5-6
clone_size: .
cdr3_aa: CASLAGGNTDTQYF
cdr3_nt: TGTGCCAGTCTAGCGGGAGGGAACACAGATACGCAGTATTTT

j_call: TRBJ2-7
d_call: TRBD1
v_call: TRBV5-1
clone_size: .
cdr3_aa: CASSLRQGQPPPYEQYF
cdr3_nt: TGCGCCAGCAGCTTGCGACAGGGCCAGCCTCCCCCTTACGAGCAGTACTTC

j_call: TRBJ2-3
d_call: TRBD2
v_call: TRBV6-1
clone_size: .
cdr3_aa: CASSDVSSGSSPDTQYF
cdr3_nt: TGTGCCAGCAGTGATGTCTCTAGCGGGAGTTCCCCAGATACGCAGTATTTT

j_call: TRBJ2-3
d_call: TRBD1
v_call: TRBV6-1
clone_size: few
cdr3_aa: CASSDKGQGAGDTQYF
cdr3_nt: TGTGCCAGCAGTGATAAGGGACAGGGGGCTGGAGATACGCAGTATTTT

j_call: TRBJ2-7
d_call: TRBD2
v_call: TRBV5-1
clone_size: .
cdr3_aa: CASSQDGTSGRSQYF
cdr3_nt: TGCGCCAGCAGCCAAGATGGGACTAGCGGGAGGAGCCAGTACTTC

j_call: TRBJ2-7
d_call: TRBD2
v_call: TRBV9
clone_size: .
cdr3_aa: CASSVAGGGSLNPYEQYF
cdr3_nt: TGTGCCAGCAGCGTAGCTGGGGGGGGGTCTCTTAACCCCTACGAGCAGTACTTC

j_call: TRBJ1-2
d_call: TRBD1
v_call: TRBV28
clone_size: .
cdr3_aa: CASSPGQGTYGYTF
cdr3_nt: TGTGCCAGCAGCCCGGGACAGGGTACCTATGGCTACACCTTC

j_call: TRBJ1-2
d_call: .
v_call: TRBV5-6
clone_size: once
cdr3_aa: CASSLAGYGYTF
cdr3_nt: TGTGCCAGCAGCTTGGCGGGGTATGGCTACACCTTC

j_call: TRBJ1-1
d_call: .
v_call: TRBV2
clone_size: once
cdr3_aa: CASSEEGGGLNTEAFF
cdr3_nt: TGTGCCAGCAGTGAAGAGGGGGGGGGATTGAACACTGAAGCTTTCTTT

j_call: TRBJ1-3
d_call: TRBD1
v_call: TRBV5-1
clone_size: .
cdr3_aa: CASSPGQSGNTIYF
cdr3_nt: TGCGCCAGCAGCCCGGGACAGTCCGGAAACACCATATATTTT

j_call: TRBJ2-1
d_call: .
v_call: TRBV30
clone_size: .
cdr3_aa: CAWSVRLDGNEQFF
cdr3_nt: TGTGCCTGGAGTGTTCGCCTAGATGGAAATGAGCAGTTCTTC

j_call: TRBJ2-1
d_call: .
v_call: TRBV5-4
clone_size: .
cdr3_aa: CASSAKRNEQFF
cdr3_nt: TGTGCCAGCAGCGCGAAGAGGAATGAGCAGTTCTTC

j_call: TRBJ2-7
d_call: .
v_call: TRBV19
clone_size: .
cdr3_aa: CASSPTIGESSYEQYF
cdr3_nt: TGTGCCAGTAGTCCGACTATTGGGGAAAGCTCCTACGAGCAGTACTTC

j_call: TRBJ1-5
d_call: TRBD1
v_call: TRBV19
clone_size: .
cdr3_aa: CASNLQGADNQPQHF
cdr3_nt: TGTGCCAGTAACTTACAGGGGGCAGACAATCAGCCCCAGCATTTT

j_call: TRBJ1-4
d_call: TRBD1
v_call: TRBV4-3
clone_size: .
cdr3_aa: CASSQGRDRGREKLFF
cdr3_nt: TGCGCCAGCAGCCAAGGGAGAGACAGGGGTCGAGAAAAACTGTTTTTT

j_call: TRBJ2-5
d_call: TRBD2
v_call: TRBV5-4
clone_size: once
cdr3_aa: CASSMLAGGPQETQYF
cdr3_nt: TGTGCCAGCAGCATGTTAGCGGGAGGGCCCCAAGAGACCCAGTACTTC

j_call: TRBJ1-5
d_call: .
v_call: TRBV10-3
clone_size: .
cdr3_aa: CAISEQANQPQHF
cdr3_nt: TGTGCCATCAGTGAGCAGGCTAATCAGCCCCAGCATTTT

j_call: TRBJ1-6
d_call: .
v_call: TRBV19
clone_size: .
cdr3_aa: CASSPIGRDNSPLHF
cdr3_nt: TGTGCCAGCTCCCCAATAGGCAGGGATAATTCACCCCTCCACTTT

j_call: TRBJ1-1
d_call: .
v_call: TRBV12-3/TRBV12-4
clone_size: .
cdr3_aa: CASSRIRGGEAFF
cdr3_nt: TGTGCCAGCAGTCGGATTCGAGGGGGTGAAGCTTTCTTT

j_call: TRBJ2-1
d_call: .
v_call: TRBV11-3
clone_size: .
cdr3_aa: CASSLARSSPYNEQFF
cdr3_nt: TGTGCCAGCAGCTTAGCGAGGAGTAGTCCCTACAATGAGCAGTTCTTC

j_call: TRBJ2-7
d_call: TRBD1
v_call: TRBV5-1
clone_size: once
cdr3_aa: CASRITGTGGNEQYF
cdr3_nt: TGCGCCAGCAGAATTACCGGGACAGGGGGTAACGAGCAGTACTTC

j_call: TRBJ2-7
d_call: TRBD1
v_call: TRBV28
clone_size: .
cdr3_aa: CASSLSPGQGWETRANPYEQYF
cdr3_nt: TGTGCCAGCAGTCTAAGCCCGGGACAGGGATGGGAAACAAGGGCCAATCCTTACGAGCAGTACTTC

j_call: TRBJ1-1
d_call: .
v_call: TRBV20-1
clone_size: .
cdr3_aa: CSASAGSGTEAFF
cdr3_nt: TGCAGTGCTAGTGCCGGGAGTGGAACTGAAGCTTTCTTT

j_call: TRBJ2-1
d_call: TRBD2
v_call: TRBV29-1
clone_size: .
cdr3_aa: CSVEVTSAVEQFF
cdr3_nt: TGCAGCGTTGAAGTCACTAGCGCCGTCGAGCAGTTCTTC

j_call: TRBJ1-1
d_call: .
v_call: TRBV7-9
clone_size: .
cdr3_aa: CASRPTGNTEAFF
cdr3_nt: TGTGCCAGCAGGCCAACCGGGAACACTGAAGCTTTCTTT

j_call: TRBJ2-1
d_call: TRBD2
v_call: TRBV5-1
clone_size: .
cdr3_aa: CASRSLAGADNEQFF
cdr3_nt: TGCGCCAGCAGAAGTCTAGCGGGAGCTGACAATGAGCAGTTCTTC

j_call: TRBJ1-3
d_call: .
v_call: TRBV6-5
clone_size: .
cdr3_aa: CASQINRNTIYF
cdr3_nt: TGTGCCAGCCAAATCAACAGAAACACCATATATTTT

j_call: TRBJ2-7
d_call: .
v_call: TRBV6-6
clone_size: .
cdr3_aa: CASSPRGRVGQYF
cdr3_nt: TGTGCCAGCAGTCCCCGAGGTCGAGTGGGGCAGTACTTC

j_call: TRBJ2-5
d_call: TRBD2
v_call: TRBV4-1
clone_size: .
cdr3_aa: CASSRLAGVAKETQYF
cdr3_nt: TGCGCCAGCAGCCGACTAGCGGGAGTTGCAAAAGAGACCCAGTACTTC

j_call: TRBJ2-7
d_call: TRBD2
v_call: TRBV2
clone_size: few
cdr3_aa: CASRIAGVVFF
cdr3_nt: TGTGCCAGCCGTATAGCGGGAGTTGTTTTCTTC

j_call: TRBJ1-1
d_call: .
v_call: TRBV6-2/TRBV6-3
clone_size: .
cdr3_aa: CASSYYAGEAFF
cdr3_nt: TGTGCCAGCAGTTACTACGCAGGGGAAGCTTTCTTT

j_call: TRBJ2-3
d_call: .
v_call: TRBV12-5
clone_size: .
cdr3_aa: CASGGTGTKALDTQYF
cdr3_nt: TGTGCTAGTGGGGGGACCGGGACAAAGGCTCTGGATACGCAGTATTTT

j_call: TRBJ1-6
d_call: .
v_call: TRBV30
clone_size: .
cdr3_aa: CACPAVSANSPLHF
cdr3_nt: TGTGCCTGTCCAGCGGTTTCGGCTAATTCACCCCTCCACTTT

j_call: TRBJ2-5
d_call: .
v_call: TRBV18
clone_size: once
cdr3_aa: CASSPAPGKETQYF
cdr3_nt: TGTGCCAGCTCACCGGCGCCGGGGAAGGAGACCCAGTACTTC

j_call: TRBJ2-1
d_call: .
v_call: TRBV2
clone_size: .
cdr3_aa: CASSEAVAGIEQFF
cdr3_nt: TGTGCCAGCAGTGAAGCAGTCGCGGGTATTGAGCAGTTCTTC

j_call: TRBJ2-7
d_call: TRBD2
v_call: TRBV3-1/TRBV3-2
clone_size: .
cdr3_aa: CASSQDASGRAYEQYF
cdr3_nt: TGTGCCAGCAGCCAAGATGCTAGCGGGAGGGCCTACGAGCAGTACTTC

j_call: TRBJ2-1
d_call: .
v_call: TRBV4-1
clone_size: .
cdr3_aa: CASSHRLRLGVGEQFF
cdr3_nt: TGCGCCAGCAGCCATAGGTTACGGCTAGGTGTTGGTGAGCAGTTCTTC

j_call: TRBJ1-5
d_call: .
v_call: TRBV7-2
clone_size: .
cdr3_aa: CASSLFAGVNNQPQHF
cdr3_nt: TGTGCCAGCAGCTTATTTGCCGGGGTAAACAATCAGCCCCAGCATTTT

j_call: TRBJ2-7
d_call: TRBD1
v_call: TRBV2
clone_size: .
cdr3_aa: CASSERGRGRYEQYF
cdr3_nt: TGTGCCAGCAGTGAAAGGGGCAGGGGGCGATACGAGCAGTACTTC

j_call: TRBJ2-7
d_call: .
v_call: TRBV18
clone_size: .
cdr3_aa: CASSPGKLAGQVNEQYF
cdr3_nt: TGTGCCAGCTCACCGGGCAAGCTAGCGGGACAGGTAAACGAGCAGTACTTC

j_call: TRBJ2-5
d_call: .
v_call: TRBV7-9
clone_size: .
cdr3_aa: CASRAGETQYF
cdr3_nt: TGTGCCAGCCGGGCGGGAGAGACCCAGTACTTC

j_call: TRBJ2-1
d_call: .
v_call: TRBV15
clone_size: .
cdr3_aa: CATSRDPRPGAHNEQFF
cdr3_nt: TGTGCCACCAGCAGAGATCCGCGACCGGGAGCCCACAATGAGCAGTTCTTC

j_call: TRBJ2-3
d_call: .
v_call: TRBV24-1
clone_size: .
cdr3_aa: CATSDSGSGTTDTQYF
cdr3_nt: TGTGCCACCAGTGATTCGGGTAGCGGAACCACAGATACGCAGTATTTT

j_call: TRBJ1-1
d_call: TRBD1
v_call: TRBV5-1
clone_size: .
cdr3_aa: CASSLTLRQGLNTEAFF
cdr3_nt: TGCGCCAGCAGCTTGACATTAAGACAGGGGCTAAACACTGAAGCTTTCTTT

j_call: TRBJ2-3
d_call: .
v_call: TRBV29-1
clone_size: few
cdr3_aa: CSVGKGPYTDTQYF
cdr3_nt: TGCAGCGTTGGGAAGGGGCCTTACACAGATACGCAGTATTTT

j_call: TRBJ1-1
d_call: .
v_call: TRBV25-1
clone_size: .
cdr3_aa: CASSADRVVNTEAFF
cdr3_nt: TGTGCCAGCAGTGCAGACAGAGTCGTGAACACTGAAGCTTTCTTT

j_call: TRBJ1-2
d_call: .
v_call: TRBV7-2
clone_size: .
cdr3_aa: CASSLGHDYGYTF
cdr3_nt: TGTGCCAGCAGCTTGGGACACGACTATGGCTACACCTTC

j_call: TRBJ2-5
d_call: .
v_call: TRBV20-1
clone_size: .
cdr3_aa: CSAPFPGTQYF
cdr3_nt: TGCAGTGCTCCATTCCCAGGGACCCAGTACTTC